This T cell receptor beta chain derives from a study of cytomegalovirus exposure and HLA in healthy donors. Vbeta (60) and Jbeta (13) primers were used in the PCR. Generated by immunoSEQ multiplex PCR, the TCRdb table keeps only in-frame clones and is missing some. The sample records about 130,000 clones, around 72% being singletons. The V gene's germline CDR1 is SNHLY and CDR2 FYNNEI. Trimming took off 6 bases at V and 4 bases at J, with 13 bases between the two ends. This CDR3 comprises 14 residues. On this clone itself: Antigen specificity is unknown.

Overall study results and limits: The likely explanation for a cluster of highly shared sequence variants was sequencing artifact.

V gene TRBV2 combines with J gene TRBJ1-3, with D maybe TRBD1 (6 bases). The source of this sequence is a man younger than 45 in good health and CMV-seronegative. The sample was PBMCs. CDR3 amino acids: CASRPQGPGNTIYF. For the CDR3, the DNA is TGTGCCAGCAGACCCCAGGGGCCCGGAAACACCATATATTTT.